The rows below give T cell receptor beta chains drawn from one sample of a study of spatial heterogeneity in lung cancer. TCRdb reprocessed the 5' RACE reads with MiXCR, giving one entry per CDR3 protein. The repertoire holds about 120,000 distinct CDR3 sequences, with 12% as singletons. The sequencing used PBMCs, collected at follow-up. The source of these receptors is a male donor with early-stage non-small cell lung cancer. CDR3s include the opening cysteine and the closing phenylalanine or tryptophan. Each record gives: clone size, CDR3 length, D gene, V gene, J gene, CDR3 DNA, CDR3 protein. The D gene is left open where the match is weak. Rows may omit the clone size; those that give it use once, few, many or a size class.

NA,15,NA,TRBV28,TRBJ2-5,TGTGCCAGCAGTTTAGGCTCGAAGTACCAAGAGACCCAGTACTTC,CASSLGSKYQETQYF
NA,15,TRBD1,TRBV27,TRBJ2-2,TGTGCCAGCAGTCCGGGACAGGTGGCGGCCGGGGAGCTGTTTTTT,CASSPGQVAAGELFF
NA,16,TRBD1,TRBV6-6,TRBJ1-5,TGTGCCAGCAGCTGGGGACAGGGGTATAGCAATCAGCCCCAGCATTTT,CASSWGQGYSNQPQHF
few,11,NA,TRBV20-1,TRBJ1-1,TGCAGTGCTCCTAAGGGAGCTGAAGCTTTCTTT,CSAPKGAEAFF
NA,14,NA,TRBV11-2,TRBJ2-2,TGTGCCAGCAGCTTGAATAACGCCGCCGGGGAGCTGTTTTTT,CASSLNNAAGELFF
NA,14,NA,TRBV28,TRBJ1-5,TGTGCCAGCAGTAACGGACATAGCAATCAGCCCCAGCATTTT,CASSNGHSNQPQHF
many,13,NA,TRBV29-1,TRBJ1-5,TGCAGCGCCGTCCAGGGTAGCAATCAGCCCCAGCATTTT,CSAVQGSNQPQHF
NA,16,TRBD2,TRBV7-2,TRBJ2-4,TGTGCCAGCAGCTTGGCTAGCGGGGGGCCCAAAAACATTCAGTACTTC,CASSLASGGPKNIQYF
many,17,TRBD1,TRBV10-3,TRBJ1-1,TGTGCCATCAGTCCACTGGGACAGGGATCGAGGAGCACTGAAGCTTTCTTT,CAISPLGQGSRSTEAFF
NA,13,NA,TRBV6-4,TRBJ2-7,TGTGCCAGCAGTGTGGACAGAGGCTACGAGCAGTACTTC,CASSVDRGYEQYF
few,16,NA,TRBV5-8,TRBJ2-3,TGTGCCAGCAGCCCGCGTCGAGCGTCGAGCACAGATACGCAGTATTTT,CASSPRRASSTDTQYF
NA,17,TRBD1,TRBV20-1,TRBJ2-3,TGCAGTGCTAGCCTCGGACGACCAGGGGGCTTAGGAGATACGCAGTATTTT,CSASLGRPGGLGDTQYF
many,12,NA,TRBV10-2,TRBJ2-1,TGCGCCAGCAGTGATCTATACAATGAGCAGTTCTTC,CASSDLYNEQFF
NA,13,NA,TRBV5-1,TRBJ2-1,TGCGCCAGCAGCTTGGTTTCCAACAATGAGCAGTTCTTC,CASSLVSNNEQFF
many,18,NA,TRBV5-5,TRBJ1-5,TGTGCCAGCAGCTCCACGGCGTCAGGATTCAAAGACAATCAGCCCCAGCATTTT,CASSSTASGFKDNQPQHF
NA,14,TRBD1,TRBV11-2,TRBJ1-1,TGTGCCAGCAGCCCTCGAACCGGGACAGGGGAAGCTTTCTTT,CASSPRTGTGEAFF
few,14,NA,TRBV12-3/TRBV12-4,TRBJ1-1,TGTGCCAGCAGTCCCCTGTCGGTGAACACTGAAGCTTTCTTT,CASSPLSVNTEAFF
NA,15,TRBD1,TRBV5-1,TRBJ1-2,TGCGCCAGCCGGGCCGGACAGGGCATAAACTATGGCTACACCTTC,CASRAGQGINYGYTF
NA,13,TRBD2,TRBV11-2,TRBJ2-5,TGTGCCAGCAGCTTAGAGAGCGCGGGGGGGCCTAACTTC,CASSLESAGGPNF
few,13,NA,TRBV6-5,TRBJ2-3,TGTGCCAGCAGTTACTCGAATAGAGATACGCAGTATTTT,CASSYSNRDTQYF
NA,15,NA,TRBV29-1,TRBJ2-2,TGCAGCGTTACCCCCGGGACACAAAACACCGGGGAGCTGTTTTTT,CSVTPGTQNTGELFF
many,16,NA,TRBV15,TRBJ2-2,TGTGCCACCAGCACCGTGGGCCGTCCGGGTAACGGGGAGCTGTTTTTT,CATSTVGRPGNGELFF
NA,15,NA,TRBV19,TRBJ2-7,TGTGCCAGTAGTATCGGCCAGGGGCGTACCTACGAGCAGTACTTC,CASSIGQGRTYEQYF
NA,15,NA,TRBV7-8,TRBJ1-5,TGTGCCAGCAGCTTACTCTACGTGAGCAATCAGCCCCAGCATTTT,CASSLLYVSNQPQHF
NA,15,TRBD1,TRBV15,TRBJ2-4,TGTGCCACCAGCACGCCGGGACAGGGGAAAAACATTCAGTACTTC,CATSTPGQGKNIQYF
few,16,NA,TRBV7-9,TRBJ2-1,TGTGCCAGCAGCTCCATAAAGGGGAGGCAGGATCTATGGCAGTTCTTC,CASSSIKGRQDLWQFF
many,15,TRBD1,TRBV5-1,TRBJ2-3,TGCGCCAGCAGCTTGGGACAGGGGATCGCAGATACGCAGTATTTT,CASSLGQGIADTQYF
many,14,TRBD1,TRBV4-1,TRBJ1-2,TGCGCCAGCAGCCAAGGACAGGGGAGCTATGGCTACACCTTC,CASSQGQGSYGYTF
many,13,NA,TRBV29-1,TRBJ1-1,TGCAGCGTTGAGAGTCCGAGGAACACTGAAGCTTTCTTT,CSVESPRNTEAFF
few,16,NA,TRBV3-1,TRBJ2-5,TGTGCCAGCAGCCTGCGACTTATTGTTGGGGGAGAGACCCAGTACTTC,CASSLRLIVGGETQYF
NA,17,TRBD1,TRBV5-4,TRBJ2-1,TGTGCCAGCAGCTTAACAGCCGGGACAGCGGCCTACAATGAGCAGTTCTTC,CASSLTAGTAAYNEQFF
NA,14,NA,TRBV11-2,TRBJ2-7,TGTGCCAGCAGCTTAGACCAGGTTTCCTACGAGCAGTACTTC,CASSLDQVSYEQYF
NA,14,NA,TRBV7-2,TRBJ2-5,TGTGCCAGCAGCTTAGGTCGCCAGTCTTCGACCCAGTACTTC,CASSLGRQSSTQYF
few,15,NA,TRBV20-1,TRBJ1-5,TGCAGTGCTATCGTATTGGGAGGGAGCAATCAGCCCCAGCATTTT,CSAIVLGGSNQPQHF
many,15,TRBD2,TRBV5-1,TRBJ2-1,TGCGCCAGCAGCCCCGAGGGTCGGGGGACTACTGAGCAGTTCTTC,CASSPEGRGTTEQFF
many,14,TRBD1,TRBV7-2,TRBJ1-5,TGTGCCAGCAGCCCAGACAGGGGGCCTCAGCCCCAGCATTTT,CASSPDRGPQPQHF
few,14,TRBD2,TRBV29-1,TRBJ2-1,TGCAGCGTTCCCACTAGCGGGAGATACAATGAGCAGTTCTTC,CSVPTSGRYNEQFF
many,14,NA,TRBV7-8,TRBJ2-5,TGTGCCAGCAGCTTACGGCGGGAAAAAGAGACCCAGTACTTC,CASSLRREKETQYF
many,17,TRBD2,TRBV20-1,TRBJ2-1,TGCAGTGCCCCGACGGGACTAGCGGGGGGGCTTTACAATGAGCAGTTCTTC,CSAPTGLAGGLYNEQFF